The 21 T cell receptor beta chains in this list originate from one sample, sequenced in a study of PD-L1 blockade in urothelial cancer (TCRdb year 2017). Taken with the paper, the label for time point translates to: pretreatment peripheral blood. Library preparation was by the immunoSEQ multiplex PCR assay. TCRdb holds this immuneACCESS table with in-frame rearrangements only. Some clones are missing; in checked studies, unresolved V genes explain under half, and the rest has no known cause. The sample data list some 120,000 clones, and 65% to 85% of these were observed just once. Clones ranked in the top ten supply roughly 3.5% of the sample. Sequences were derived from PBMCs, sampled around atezolizumab (anti-PD-L1) treatment. These receptors were obtained from a man between 45 and 60 years old with urothelial cancer.

The chain joins TRBV13 to TRBJ1-2, with D perhaps TRBD1 (6 bases). Germline values: CDR1 PRHDT, CDR2 FYEKMQ (reference sequence). Trimming removed 4 bases at V and 0 bases at J, with 15 bases between. The CDR3 sequence is 16 residues long. The CDR3 bases are TGTGCCAGCAGCTCAGGAGACAGGCGCCCTAACTATGGCTACACCTTC. Protein: CASSSGDRRPNYGYTF.

J is TRBJ2-2 and V is TRBV14; tentatively, D is TRBD1 (5 bases). V lost 4 bases and J lost 7, with 13 bases in between. CDR1 SGHDN and CDR2 FVKESK come from the germline V gene. The CDR3 loop spans 14 amino acids. The CDR3 nucleotides read TGTGCCAGCAGCCCCGTAGGGGTAGACGGGGAGCTGTTTTTT. Translating it yields CASSPVGVDGELFF.

This clone was detected only once. J is TRBJ2-6 and V is TRBV19; 7 bases match TRBD2. Germline CDR1 and CDR2: LNHDA and SQIVND (reference sequence). There are 18 residues in the CDR3. After removal of 8 bases from V and 0 bases from J, the junction contained 13 bases not matched to a gene. The CDR3 DNA follows: TGTGCCAGTGCAAAGTCGGGGACTATCAGCTCTGGGGCCAACGTCCTGACTTTC. Translating it yields CASAKSGTISSGANVLTF.

The V gene is TRBV2, the J gene TRBJ1-1; TRBD1 matches at 8 bases. The germline CDR1 and CDR2 sequences are SNHLY and FYNNEI. V shed 6 bases, J shed 4 bases, and the junction held 7 bases outside the gene matches. CDR3 length: 14 amino acids. CDR3 loop: CASRADRGGTEAFF. CDR3 DNA: TGTGCCAGCAGGGCAGACAGGGGCGGCACTGAAGCTTTCTTT.

This clone occurred a few times. The DNA of the CDR3 is TGTGCCAGCAGCCCGCTACAGTCCCGAGTGGCCTACAATGAGCAGTTCTTC. Its protein product is CASSPLQSRVAYNEQFF. This rearrangement joins TRBV14 to TRBJ2-1; no clear D. CDR3 length: 17 amino acids. V lost 4 bases and J 2 bases, leaving 18 bases between the germline ends. CDR1 and CDR2 (germline): SGHDN, FVKESK. Full variable domain (outside the CDR3, taken from reference TRBV14 and TRBJ2-1): EAGVTQFPSHSVIEKGQTVTLRCDPISGHDNLYWYRRVMGKEIKFLLHFVKESKQDESGMPNNRFLAERTGGTYSTLKVQPAELEDSGVYFCASSPLQSRVAYNEQFFGPGTRLTVL.

The rearrangement joins TRBV7-8 to TRBJ2-7; TRBD2 aligns across 9 bases. The trim removed 0 bases at V and 3 bases at J, leaving 3 bases unmatched. Germline CDR1 SGHVS, CDR2 FQNEAQ. The CDR3 length is 15 residues. DNA for the CDR3: TGTGCCAGCAGCTTAGCGGCTAGCGGGATCTACGAGCAGTACTTC. Translation gives CASSLAASGIYEQYF.

This rearrangement joins TRBV5-8 to TRBJ2-5; 9 bases fit TRBD1. The CDR3 length is 16 residues. The germline V gene has CDR1 SGHTS and CDR2 YDEGEE. The V and J ends lost 3 bases and 5 bases, in that order; junction bases with no gene match: 11. The CDR3 sequence is CASSSGTGMGQETQYF. CDR3 nucleotides: TGTGCCAGCAGCTCGGGGACAGGGATGGGGCAGGAGACCCAGTACTTC.

This clone was counted between two and nine times. The gene calls are TRBV5-1 and TRBJ1-2; 10 nucleotides agree with TRBD1. In germline, CDR1 is SGHRS, CDR2 YFSETQ. This CDR3 has 12 amino acids. The V and J ends lost 4 bases and 8 bases, in that order; junction bases with no gene match: 2. Here the CDR3 reads CASSGTGVGYTF. CDR3 DNA sequence: TGCGCCAGCAGCGGGACAGGGGTCGGCTACACCTTC. The full variable domain, completed using reference TRBV5-1 and TRBJ1-2, is KAGVTQTPRYLIKTRGQQVTLSCSPISGHRSVSWYQQTPGQGLQFLFEYFSETQRNKGNFPGRFSGRQFSNSRSEMNVSTLELGDSALYLCASSGTGVGYTFGSGTRLTVV.

This rearrangement joins TRBV6-6 to TRBJ1-4, with D possibly matching TRBD1 (5 bases). In germline, CDR1 is MNHNY, CDR2 SVGAGI (reference sequence). This CDR3 has 13 amino acids. V lost 6 bases to trimming and J lost 7 bases, with 12 bases between them. CDR3: CASRIDSSEKLFF. CDR3 nucleotides: TGTGCCAGCAGAATAGACAGCAGTGAAAAACTGTTTTTT.

The gene calls are TRBV7-9 and TRBJ2-5, with D possibly being TRBD2 (6 bases). CDR1 and CDR2 (germline): SEHNR, FQNEAQ (reference sequence). Trimming took off 4 bases at V and 5 bases at J, with 17 bases between the two ends. There are 15 residues in the CDR3. The CDR3 DNA follows: TGTGCCAGCAGCTACCGGGACGGGGGACGGGAGACCCAGTACTTC. It is translated as CASSYRDGGRETQYF. Full variable domain (outside the CDR3, taken from reference TRBV7-9 and TRBJ2-5): DTGVSQNPRHKITKRGQNVTFRCDPISEHNRLYWYRQTLGQGPEFLTYFQNEAQLEKSRLLSDRFSAERPKGSFSTLEIQRTEQGDSAMYLCASSYRDGGRETQYFGPGTRLLVL.

The chain is built from TRBV10-3 and TRBJ2-2; 10 positions agree with TRBD2. CDR3 length equals 15 residues. The germline CDR1 and CDR2 sequences are ENHRY and SYGVKD. V shed 10 bases, J shed 1 base, and the junction held 6 bases outside the gene matches. The CDR3 is CATEREGLNTGELFF. For the CDR3, the DNA is TGTGCCACAGAGCGGGAGGGCCTGAACACCGGGGAGCTGTTTTTT.

The chain uses TRBV18 and TRBJ2-7, with 12 bases fitting TRBD1. Germline-derived CDR1 and CDR2 are KGHSH and LQKENI. V lost 2 bases, J lost 7 bases, and 9 bases stayed unmatched. CDR3 length: 16 amino acids. Here the CDR3 reads CASSPRIGTGGLEQYF. The CDR3 DNA sequence: TGTGCCAGCTCACCAAGGATTGGGACAGGGGGCCTGGAGCAGTACTTC.

CDR3 region: CASSFPNQPQHF. In nucleotides, the CDR3 is TGTGCCAGCAGTTTCCCAAATCAGCCCCAGCATTTT. The J gene is TRBJ1-5, the V gene TRBV27; D not resolved. The CDR3 is made up of 12 amino acids. CDR1 and CDR2 from the germline V gene are MNHEY and SMNVEV (reference sequence). Trimming left V 3 bases short and J 4 bases short, with 4 bases between.

V gene TRBV28 combines with J gene TRBJ1-2; no firm D call. Germline values: CDR1 MDHEN, CDR2 SYDVKM. Deletions cut 3 bases from V and 5 bases from J, with 13 bases between. The CDR3 sequence is 14 residues long. CDR3: CASSFSQSLYGYTF. The CDR3 coding sequence is TGTGCCAGCAGTTTCTCCCAATCCCTATATGGCTACACCTTC.

The chain couples TRBV7-2 to TRBJ1-1, with 8 bases aligning to TRBD1. Germline V gene sequence: CDR1 SGHTA, CDR2 FQGNSA. Trimming cost V 5 bases and J 1 base; bases outside gene matches: 3. The CDR3 runs to 14 residues. DNA of the CDR3: TGTGCCAGCAGCAGACAGGGGTCGAACACTGAAGCTTTCTTT. This gives the protein CASSRQGSNTEAFF.

This chain connects TRBV7-9 to TRBJ1-1, with D tentatively TRBD1 (6 bases). Germline loops: CDR1 SEHNR, CDR2 FQNEAQ (reference sequence). This CDR3 is 13 amino acids long. The germline V and J ends were trimmed by 10 bases and 7 bases, with 19 bases remaining between them. CDR3: CATRDGVGGEAFF. The CDR3 nucleotides read TGTGCCACGAGGGATGGTGTAGGGGGTGAAGCTTTCTTT.

This sequence joins TRBV18 and TRBJ2-5; D gene uncertain. The CDR3 is 13 amino acids. The germline CDR1 and CDR2 sequences are KGHSH and LQKENI. The V and J ends lost 3 bases and 5 bases respectively, with 10 bases between them. The chain's CDR3 is CASSPFMRETQYF. CDR3 nucleotides: TGTGCCAGCTCACCTTTCATGCGCGAGACCCAGTACTTC.

This chain links TRBV6-5 with TRBJ2-7; perhaps TRBD2 as D (5 bases). The CDR3 has 14 amino acids. In germline, CDR1 is MNHEY, CDR2 SVGAGI. With 11 bases removed from V and 4 bases from J, the gap between germline ends came to 21 bases. CDR3 DNA sequence: TGTGCCGCATCTCGGACGGGGAGCGCGTACGAGCAGTACTTC. Translated: CAASRTGSAYEQYF.

The chain combines TRBV30 with TRBJ2-7; 10 nucleotides agree with TRBD2. The CDR3 runs to 16 residues. Unmatched junction bases numbered 10, after V lost 2 bases and J lost 3 bases. Per the germline V gene, CDR1 is GTSNPN and CDR2 is SVGIG (reference sequence). The CDR3 bases are TGTGCCTGGAGTCAACACCCCGGGACTAGCGTCTACGAGCAGTACTTC. It translates to CAWSQHPGTSVYEQYF. Together with reference TRBV30 and TRBJ2-7, the CDR3 gives the full variable domain: SQTIHQWPATLVQPVGSPLSLECTVEGTSNPNLYWYRQAAGRGLQLLFYSVGIGQISSEVPQNLSASRPQDRQFILSSKKLLLSDSGFYLCAWSQHPGTSVYEQYFGPGTRLTVT.

The rearrangement joins TRBV9 to TRBJ2-2, with 10 nucleotides matching TRBD2. The CDR3 runs 14 residues. Losses at the gene ends were 7 bases for V and 3 bases for J; bases not matched to a gene: 3. Germline-derived CDR1 and CDR2 are SGDLS and YYNGEE. In nucleotides, the CDR3 is TGTGCCAGCCGTCTAGCGGGGGACACCGGGGAGCTGTTTTTT. It encodes CASRLAGDTGELFF.

CDR3 residues: CASSSGQVLVGELFF. The DNA for the CDR3 is TGTGCCAGCTCGTCGGGACAGGTCTTAGTCGGGGAGCTGTTTTTT. V and J are TRBV18 and TRBJ2-2; 8 bases match TRBD1. The CDR3 runs to 15 residues. Looked up from germline, CDR1 is KGHSH and CDR2 is LQKENI. Germline trimming cut 6 bases from V and 7 bases from J; bases unmatched to any gene: 10.